This record covers a single TCR beta chain. There are a few counts of this clone. Its antigen target is currently unknown. It has no much larger one-base neighbor in the sample; base qualities were not kept. Trimming leaves V shorter by 1 base and J shorter by 1 base, with the junction holding 5 bases beyond the gene matches. CDR3 length: 16 amino acids, cysteine to phenylalanine. Only the CDR3 DNA stays, 48 bases, in frame from base 1. The CDR1 and CDR2 encoded by the germline V gene are SGHRS and YFSETQ. The data were taken from a study of beta chain features in type 1 diabetes (dated by TCRdb to the late 2010s). Background on the whole study: Mean age, gender distribution, total cell number and subset yield did not differ between patients and healthy donors. A total of 107,917,701 sorted cells were examined across all samples, and the number of cells per subset was strongly correlated with RNA yield. In the study, recently diagnosed type 1 diabetes patients and matched healthy donors were compared on the TCRB repertoires of their sorted circulating CD4+ T cell subsets. Regulatory and stem cell-like memory subsets were obtained from only 8 patients and about 8 healthy donors, while naive and central memory subsets were obtained from all 30 or so donors. Findings and caveats that apply to the study as a whole: The naive, central memory and regulatory TCRB repertoires appeared to resemble one another more closely among patients than among healthy donors. Because the HLA sub-analyses included only small numbers of individuals, any influence of HLA type on TCRB rearrangement was left unresolved. Because cDNA was sequenced instead of genomic DNA, highly expressing activated cells could be over-represented, though the groups showed no difference in activation or CD3 levels. At VDJ recombination sites, type 1 diabetes patients had fewer insertions and more deleted nucleotides, which implies abnormalities in thymic rearrangement. PCR might favor shorter templates, but patient and control samples were amplified and corrected together, so any skew would affect both groups equally. In all four CD4+ subsets, TCRB CDR3 length was moderately but significantly shorter in type 1 diabetes patients.

A single peripheral blood draw of approximately 120 mL on average was collected from each donor into heparinised tubes. Using a panel that included CD45RO, CCR7, CD25, CD127, CD95 and CD27, naive, central memory, regulatory and stem cell-like memory CD4+ T cells were sorted on a BD FACSAria II. Every sorted population had a purity above 95%. PBMCs were separated immediately by Lymphoprep density gradient centrifugation and were stained directly, without being cultured. So that batch effects would be minimized, each experiment stained and sorted samples in pairs, pairing one healthy donor with one patient. All of the isolated RNA was reverse transcribed with the High Capacity cDNA Reverse Transcription Kit, so expressed TCRB transcripts were sequenced. Deep immunoSEQ sequencing was performed on naive, central memory and regulatory T cell samples, with an average of roughly 3.3 million total reads per sample. Sorted cells were lysed in RLT buffer and RNA was extracted with DNase-treated RNeasy Micro or Mini kits, depending on cell number. To prevent cross-contamination, every cell subset was processed on its own, while patient and healthy donor samples were processed together. The immunoSEQ multiplex PCR was used to amplify TCRB sequences from cDNA, yielding 87-bp fragments that span the CDR3 region. The amplicons were sequenced using the Illumina HiSeq platform. The authors' analysis ran thus. Synthetic template baselines were used to correct PCR bias computationally, reads within Hamming distance 2 were collapsed, and singletons that could not be merged were discarded. Reads were aligned against IMGT to assign V, D and J genes, CDR3 length and insertions or deletions at six rearrangement sites. Clonotype counts were normalized to sorted cell number within each subset before computing true diversity and Gini coefficients with the tcR R package. The overlap coefficient, calculated on TCRB nucleotide sequences, was used to measure repertoire sharing. Out-of-frame TCRB sequences from naive cells were analyzed as a proxy for the pre-selection repertoire. Imported from immuneACCESS, the table was reduced by TCRdb to in-frame sequences with V and J called. These copies leave out some clones; in studies compared against another copy, an unresolved V gene accounts for under half, and the cause of the remainder is not known. That table furnishes V, J and clone size, whereas the DNA furnished D and trimming. The sample data list some 270,000 clones, and about 11% of these were observed just once. Clones ranked in the top ten supply around 0.018% of the sample.

Recombination connected TRBV5-1 to TRBJ2-5; the central 9 bases match TRBD2. What was sequenced was naive CD4+ T cells from blood. The intended sense of this specimen's cell subset or site label: true naive CD4+ T cells. This sequence was found in a man between 25 and 39 years old with type 1 diabetes. The nucleotide sequence is given as TGCGCCAGCAGCTTGACGTTAGCGGGGGCCCAAGAGACCCAGTACTTC. This sequence encodes CASSLTLAGAQETQYF.